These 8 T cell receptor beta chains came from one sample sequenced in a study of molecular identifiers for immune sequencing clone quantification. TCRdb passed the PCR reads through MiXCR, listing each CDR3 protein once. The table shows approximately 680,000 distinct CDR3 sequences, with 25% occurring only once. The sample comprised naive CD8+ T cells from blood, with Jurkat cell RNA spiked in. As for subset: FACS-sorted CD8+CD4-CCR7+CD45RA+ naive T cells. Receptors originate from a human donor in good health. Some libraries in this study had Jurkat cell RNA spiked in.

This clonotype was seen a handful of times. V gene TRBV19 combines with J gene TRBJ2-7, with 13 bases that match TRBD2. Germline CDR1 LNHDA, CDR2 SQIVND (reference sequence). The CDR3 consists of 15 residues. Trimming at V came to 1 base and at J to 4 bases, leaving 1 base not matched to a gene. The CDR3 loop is CASSIGTSGSYEQYF. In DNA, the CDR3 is TGTGCCAGTAGTATAGGGACTAGCGGGAGTTACGAGCAGTACTTC.

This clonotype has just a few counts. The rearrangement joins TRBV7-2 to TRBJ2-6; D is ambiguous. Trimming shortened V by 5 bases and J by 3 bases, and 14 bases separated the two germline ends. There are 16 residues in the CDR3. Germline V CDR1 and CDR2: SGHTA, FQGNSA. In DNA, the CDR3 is TGTGCCAGCAGCCTCCCAATCTCCCTTGGGGCCAACGTCCTGACTTTC. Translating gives CASSLPISLGANVLTF.

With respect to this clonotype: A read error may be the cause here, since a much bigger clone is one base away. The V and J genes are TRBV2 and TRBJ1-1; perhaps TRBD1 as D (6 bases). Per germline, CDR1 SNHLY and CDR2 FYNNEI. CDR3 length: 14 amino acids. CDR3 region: CASRLGAMNTGAFF. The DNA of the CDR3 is TGTGCCAGCAGGCTGGGGGCTATGAACACTGGAGCTTTCTTT.

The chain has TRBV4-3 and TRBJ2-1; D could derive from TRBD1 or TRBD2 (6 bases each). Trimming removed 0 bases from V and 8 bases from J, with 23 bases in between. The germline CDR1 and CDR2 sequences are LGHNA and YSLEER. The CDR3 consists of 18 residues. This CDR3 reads CASSQDPTNGGTYDEQFF. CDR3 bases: TGCGCCAGCAGCCAAGATCCCACCAACGGGGGCACGTACGATGAGCAGTTCTTC.

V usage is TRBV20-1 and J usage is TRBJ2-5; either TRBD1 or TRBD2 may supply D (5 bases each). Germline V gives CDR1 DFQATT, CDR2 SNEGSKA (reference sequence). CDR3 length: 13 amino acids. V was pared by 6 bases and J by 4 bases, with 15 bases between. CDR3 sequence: CSATGAYGETQYF. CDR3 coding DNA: TGCAGTGCAACCGGGGCCTACGGAGAGACCCAGTACTTC.

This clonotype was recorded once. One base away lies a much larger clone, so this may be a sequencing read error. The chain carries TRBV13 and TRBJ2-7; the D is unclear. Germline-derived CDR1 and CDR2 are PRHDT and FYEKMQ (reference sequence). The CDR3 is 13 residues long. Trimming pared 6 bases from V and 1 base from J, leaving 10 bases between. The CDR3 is CASRNWDSYEQYF. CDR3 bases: TGTGCCAGCAGGAACTGGGATTCCTACGAGCAGTACTTC.

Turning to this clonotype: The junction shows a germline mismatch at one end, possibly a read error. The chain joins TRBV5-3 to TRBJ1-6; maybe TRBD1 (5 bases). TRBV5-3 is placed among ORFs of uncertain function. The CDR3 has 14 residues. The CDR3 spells CASSFPGGNSPLHF. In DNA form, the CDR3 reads TGTGCCAGCAGCTTCCCCGGGGGTAATTCACCCCTCCACTTT.

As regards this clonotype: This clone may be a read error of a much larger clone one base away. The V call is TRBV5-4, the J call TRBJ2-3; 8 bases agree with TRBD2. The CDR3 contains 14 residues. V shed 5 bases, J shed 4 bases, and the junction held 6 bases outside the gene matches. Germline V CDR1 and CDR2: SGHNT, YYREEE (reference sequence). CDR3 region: CASSLAGYADTQYF. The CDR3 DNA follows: TGTGCCAGCAGTTTAGCGGGGTACGCAGATACGCAGTATTTT.